The clone carrying this T cell receptor (beta chain) was seen once. This sample is part of a study of blood T cell repertoires in COVID-19. The CDR3 covers 15 residues. J lost 7 bases, V lost 3 bases, and 8 bases had no gene match. Germline V gene sequence: CDR1 SNHLY, CDR2 FYNNEI. TCRdb keeps only in-frame clones here, not all; method: immunoSEQ multiplex PCR. Found here are tens of thousands of clones, over 75% of them singletons; the top ten hold more than 15%. The specimen was peripheral blood. The source of this sequence is an elderly man with acute or convalescent COVID-19. The V gene is TRBV2, the J gene TRBJ1-2, with TRBD1 matching 10 bases. The CDR3 loop reads CASSEETGGSSGYTF. In nucleotides, the CDR3 is TGTGCCAGCAGTGAGGAGACAGGGGGCAGTTCTGGCTACACCTTC.